This paragraph covers one T cell receptor (beta chain) sequence. What it binds is not known. Repertoires were generated with immunoSEQ multiplex PCR, while TCRdb's copy carries only in-frame clones and drops some. Of roughly 66,000 clones listed, nearly 90% are singletons. V lost 3 bases and J 0 bases, leaving 6 bases between the germline ends. The germline V gene has CDR1 MNHEY and CDR2 SMNVEV (reference sequence). The CDR3 length is 14 residues. The entry originates in a study of OX40 agonist ivuxolimab in advanced cancers. Study-level information: The patients' treatment was ivuxolimab, an agonistic anti-OX40 (CD134) antibody. Recorded diagnoses for dose-escalation patients were hepatocellular carcinoma, melanoma, renal cell or head and neck cancer.

Overall study results and limits: By week 6 at 0.1 to 3.0 mg/kg, blood CD4+ and CD8+ T cells had expanded clonally. Expanded clones belonging to CD8+ T cells outnumbered, on average, those of CD4+.

The rearrangement uses TRBV27 and TRBJ1-5; D gene uncertain. The clonotype was recovered from an adult with an advanced solid tumor such as melanoma, head and neck, liver or kidney cancer. The sample was CD4+ or CD8+ T cells sorted from blood, taken in a trial of the OX40 agonist ivuxolimab. The CDR3 loop is CASSFSYSNQPQHF. As DNA, the CDR3 is TGTGCCAGCAGTTTCTCGTATAGCAATCAGCCCCAGCATTTT.